One sample yielded the 24 T cell receptor beta chains listed below, sequenced in a study of cytomegalovirus exposure and HLA in healthy donors (dated by TCRdb to about 2017). The library was prepared using the immunoSEQ multiplex PCR assay. For the multiplex PCR, a mixture combining 60 forward primers for TCR Vbeta segments and 13 reverse primers for TCR Jbeta segments was used. TCRdb holds this immuneACCESS table with in-frame rearrangements only. Some clones are missing; in checked studies, unresolved V genes explain under half, and the rest has no known cause. In this sample the table shows some 160,000 clones, about 84% of which occur a single time. Approximately 1.3% of the sample is held by the ten biggest clonotypes. The sample taken for sequencing was PBMCs. Receptors originate from a man in his fifties in good health and CMV-seropositive.

The rearrangement joins TRBV27 to TRBJ2-7; TRBD1 matches at 8 bases. CDR1 and CDR2 from the germline V gene are MNHEY and SMNVEV (reference sequence). The CDR3 runs 14 residues. J was trimmed by 3 bases and V by 6 bases; bases with no gene match: 7. The CDR3 protein is CASSLGQGYYEQYF. The CDR3 DNA reads TGTGCCAGCAGCCTCGGACAGGGTTACTACGAGCAGTACTTC.

The V gene is TRBV5-1, the J gene TRBJ1-1; D is perhaps TRBD1 (6 bases). V was shortened by 9 bases and J by 1 base, with 16 bases between the two germline ends. Germline V gene data show CDR1 as SGHRS and CDR2 as YFSETQ. The CDR3 loop spans 14 amino acids. The CDR3 bases are TGCGCCACCCAACAGGGACCCACGAACACTGAAGCTTTCTTT. Translated: CATQQGPTNTEAFF.

The chain combines TRBV13 with TRBJ2-1; tentative D call: TRBD2 (6 bases). Germline-derived CDR1 and CDR2 are PRHDT and FYEKMQ (reference sequence). V dropped 5 bases and J dropped 0 bases, with 11 bases sitting between them. The CDR3 spans 15 residues. CDR3 sequence reads: CASSPGVSSYNEQFF. CDR3 DNA: TGTGCCAGCAGCCCGGGGGTGAGCTCCTACAATGAGCAGTTCTTC.

This chain connects TRBV13 to TRBJ1-2; 10 bases map to TRBD1. The junction had 10 bases not matched to a gene; V was cut back by 5 bases and J by 13 bases. This CDR3 is 13 amino acids long. The germline CDR1 and CDR2 sequences are PRHDT and FYEKMQ (reference sequence). This chain's CDR3 is CASSIRQGAVFTF. DNA of the CDR3: TGTGCCAGCAGCATACGACAGGGGGCGGTTTTCACCTTC.

Only one count was recorded for this clone. In DNA form, the CDR3 reads TGTGCCAGCAGTTCCCGGACTAGCGGAGGGGGGGAGACCCAGTACTTC. It translates to CASSSRTSGGGETQYF. The V call is TRBV6-5, the J call TRBJ2-5; the match to TRBD2 covers 10 bases. CDR1 and CDR2 (germline): MNHEY, SVGAGI. V gave up 4 bases and J gave up 5 bases; unmatched junction bases: 10. The CDR3 consists of 16 residues.

This clone was observed a single time. This rearrangement joins TRBV30 to TRBJ2-7; D may be TRBD1 (6 bases). The CDR3 is made up of 14 amino acids. The V and J ends lost 2 bases and 4 bases respectively, with 15 bases between them. From germline, CDR1 is GTSNPN and CDR2 SVGIG (reference sequence). CDR3 bases: TGTGCCTGGAGTATCAATAGGGGGAAATACGAGCAGTACTTC. Translation gives CAWSINRGKYEQYF.

A remark on this clone: Other DNA sequences from this sample encode an identical CDR3 as well. The chain links TRBV28 to TRBJ2-7; TRBD2 might be the D (5 bases). CDR3 size: 13 residues. Germline V gene lookup returns CDR1 MDHEN and CDR2 SYDVKM. Trimming cost V 6 bases and J 0 bases, with 9 bases left between them. The CDR3 protein is CASSPGSSYEQYF. DNA of the CDR3: TGTGCCAGCAGCCCGGGGAGCTCCTACGAGCAGTACTTC.

The chain combines TRBV28 with TRBJ1-2, with D maybe TRBD1 (5 bases). Trimming removed 2 bases from V and 2 bases from J, with 6 bases in between. CDR1 is MDHEN and CDR2 is SYDVKM in the germline V gene. The CDR3 has 13 amino acids. In DNA, the CDR3 is TGTGCCAGCAGTTTAGACAGAAACTATGGCTACACCTTC. Translation gives CASSLDRNYGYTF.

This chain links TRBV6-9 with TRBJ2-3, with 10 positions matching TRBD2. The trim removed 0 bases at V and 1 base at J, leaving 1 base unmatched. Germline V lookup: CDR1 MNHGY, CDR2 SVAAGI. This CDR3 contains 16 residues. As DNA, the CDR3 is TGTGCCAGCAGTTATTCCCTAGCGGGAGGCACAGATACGCAGTATTTT. It specifies CASSYSLAGGTDTQYF.

The CDR3 region has the DNA TGTGCCAGCTCACCGATTTTGATTGGACAGGGCTACAGTCTTGGCTACACCTTC. It is translated as CASSPILIGQGYSLGYTF. The chain has TRBV18 and TRBJ1-2; 8 bases are shared with TRBD1. V trimming: 3 bases; J trimming: 7 bases; junction bases outside the gene matches: 19. The CDR3 runs 18 residues. Per germline, CDR1 KGHSH and CDR2 LQKENI.

This chain uses TRBV7-9 with TRBJ2-7; 8 nucleotides agree with TRBD1. V was pared by 3 bases and J by 3 bases, with 13 bases of the junction left unmatched. Germline CDR1 is SEHNR and CDR2 is FQNEAQ (reference sequence). The CDR3 totals 17 residues. The CDR3 bases are TGTGCCAGCAGCTTGGCCGGGACAGGCAACACGGACTACGAGCAGTACTTC. It encodes CASSLAGTGNTDYEQYF. Based on the CDR3 plus reference TRBV7-9 and TRBJ2-7, the full variable domain is DTGVSQNPRHKITKRGQNVTFRCDPISEHNRLYWYRQTLGQGPEFLTYFQNEAQLEKSRLLSDRFSAERPKGSFSTLEIQRTEQGDSAMYLCASSLAGTGNTDYEQYFGPGTRLTVT.

The chain combines TRBV19 with TRBJ1-5; TRBD1 aligns across 12 bases. This CDR3 has 19 amino acids. Germline V gene lookup returns CDR1 LNHDA and CDR2 SQIVND (reference sequence). Losses at the gene ends were 3 bases for V and 1 base for J; bases not matched to a gene: 10. DNA of the CDR3: TGTGCCAGTAGTATCCGGGGACAGGGGGCCGGGGGGAGCAATCAGCCCCAGCATTTT. Its protein product is CASSIRGQGAGGSNQPQHF.

V is TRBV14 and J is TRBJ1-6; a weak D match, TRBD1 (6 bases). This CDR3 comprises 13 residues. V gave up 4 bases and J gave up 8 bases, with 9 bases separating them. The germline V gene encodes CDR1 SGHDN and CDR2 FVKESK. Here the CDR3 reads CASSRDTYSPLHF. The CDR3 coding sequence is TGTGCCAGCAGCCGGGACACCTATTCACCCCTCCACTTT.

The chain joins TRBV6-5 to TRBJ2-5, with TRBD2 as a possible D gene (5 bases). CDR1 and CDR2 (germline): MNHEY, SVGAGI. Trimming took off 6 bases at V and 3 bases at J, with 11 bases between the two ends. The CDR3 consists of 13 residues. The CDR3 region is CASSLPGEETQYF. The CDR3 coding sequence is TGTGCCAGCAGCCTACCCGGGGAAGAGACCCAGTACTTC.

V is TRBV6-1 and J is TRBJ2-3; weak D call: TRBD1 (6 bases). Trimming stripped 6 bases from V and 4 bases from J, with 14 bases between. Germline loops: CDR1 MNHNS, CDR2 SASEGT. There are 14 residues in the CDR3. The CDR3 coding sequence is TGTGCCAGCAGCGGACAGAGATGGGCAGATACGCAGTATTTT. It is translated as CASSGQRWADTQYF.

The chain couples TRBV5-8 to TRBJ1-4; no firm D call. Deletions cut 4 bases from V and 5 bases from J, with 12 bases between. Germline V gives CDR1 SGHTS, CDR2 YDEGEE. CDR3 length: 14 amino acids. The CDR3 coding sequence is TGTGCCAGCAGCCCGCGGGCCCTCAATGAAAAACTGTTTTTT. It translates to CASSPRALNEKLFF.

The J gene is TRBJ2-2, the V gene TRBV9; TRBD2 matches at 7 bases. Germline loops: CDR1 SGDLS, CDR2 YYNGEE. Unmatched junction bases numbered 2, after V lost 0 bases and J lost 3 bases. The CDR3 length is 15 residues. CDR3 residues: CASSVGSGDTGELFF. In DNA form, the CDR3 reads TGTGCCAGCAGCGTAGGGAGCGGGGACACCGGGGAGCTGTTTTTT.

This clone was counted between two and nine times. The genes are TRBV30 and TRBJ2-7; TRBD1 might be the D (6 bases). From germline, CDR1 is GTSNPN and CDR2 SVGIG (reference sequence). The CDR3 contains 15 residues. V lost 2 bases and J lost 0, with 14 bases in between. This chain's CDR3 is CAWSFPGTRSYEQYF. CDR3 coding DNA: TGTGCCTGGAGTTTCCCCGGGACACGCTCCTACGAGCAGTACTTC.

With regard to this clone: This same CDR3 is encoded by further DNA sequences in the sample. The genes are TRBV28 and TRBJ1-5, with D possibly TRBD1 on 5 matching bases. CDR1 MDHEN and CDR2 SYDVKM come from the germline V gene. V was shortened by 5 bases and J by 1 base, with 9 bases between the two germline ends. CDR3 length: 14 amino acids. The CDR3 DNA reads as TGTGCCAGCAGTGGGGGGGGGAGCAATCAGCCCCAGCATTTT. Its protein is CASSGGGSNQPQHF.

Only one count was recorded for this clone. This chain links TRBV5-1 with TRBJ2-7, with 9 bases identical to TRBD1. The CDR3 consists of 16 residues. V gave up 1 base and J gave up 2 bases; unmatched junction bases: 7. Germline V gene sequence: CDR1 SGHRS, CDR2 YFSETQ. The chain's CDR3 is CASSLPRDRETYEQYF. In nucleotides, the CDR3 is TGCGCCAGCAGCTTGCCCCGGGACAGGGAAACCTACGAGCAGTACTTC.

The chain carries TRBV27 and TRBJ2-4; D uncertain. Trimming left V 3 bases short and J 9 bases short, with 12 bases between. The germline V gene encodes CDR1 MNHEY and CDR2 SMNVEV (reference sequence). This CDR3 is built from 13 residues. The CDR3 loop is CASSLGPVGIQYF. The CDR3 DNA follows: TGTGCCAGCAGTTTGGGCCCCGTGGGCATTCAGTACTTC.

This clone was observed once. The V and J genes are TRBV7-3 and TRBJ2-7, with D possibly TRBD1 on 5 matching bases. CDR3 length equals 15 residues. Deletions cut 5 bases from V and 6 bases from J, with 20 bases between. Germline values: CDR1 SGHTA, CDR2 FQGTGA. The CDR3 DNA sequence: TGTGCCAGCAGCCCAATGGGATATACCGACAGCGAGCAGTACTTC. The encoded protein is CASSPMGYTDSEQYF. Variable domain in full (rest from reference TRBV7-3 and TRBJ2-7): GAGVSQTPSNKVTEKGKYVELRCDPISGHTALYWYRQSLGQGPEFLIYFQGTGAADDSGLPNDRFFAVRPEGSVSTLKIQRTERGDSAVYLCASSPMGYTDSEQYFGPGTRLTVT.

This clone was observed once. In DNA, the CDR3 is TGCAGCGCACTAACAGGGGTTGAAGGCTACGAGCAGTACTTC. It yields the protein CSALTGVEGYEQYF. The chain combines TRBV29-1 with TRBJ2-7; 7 bases align to TRBD1. The germline CDR1 and CDR2 sequences are SQVTM and ANQGSEA. The J segment lost 3 bases and the V segment lost 7 bases, leaving 12 bases of the junction unmatched. The CDR3 is 14 amino acids.

CDR3 DNA sequence: TGTGCCAGCTCACCCCGGCAGGATATGGTTGAAGCTTTCTTT. Translation: CASSPRQDMVEAFF. This sequence joins TRBV18 and TRBJ1-1; D is unresolved. The CDR3 length is 14 residues. Germline CDR1 KGHSH, CDR2 LQKENI. Trimming took 3 bases from V and 7 from J, leaving 15 bases between them. Complete variable domain (other parts from reference TRBV18 and TRBJ1-1): NAGVMQNPRHLVRRRGQEARLRCSPMKGHSHVYWYRQLPEEGLKFMVYLQKENIIDESGMPKERFSAEFPKEGPSILRIQQVVRGDSAAYFCASSPRQDMVEAFFGQGTRLTVV.